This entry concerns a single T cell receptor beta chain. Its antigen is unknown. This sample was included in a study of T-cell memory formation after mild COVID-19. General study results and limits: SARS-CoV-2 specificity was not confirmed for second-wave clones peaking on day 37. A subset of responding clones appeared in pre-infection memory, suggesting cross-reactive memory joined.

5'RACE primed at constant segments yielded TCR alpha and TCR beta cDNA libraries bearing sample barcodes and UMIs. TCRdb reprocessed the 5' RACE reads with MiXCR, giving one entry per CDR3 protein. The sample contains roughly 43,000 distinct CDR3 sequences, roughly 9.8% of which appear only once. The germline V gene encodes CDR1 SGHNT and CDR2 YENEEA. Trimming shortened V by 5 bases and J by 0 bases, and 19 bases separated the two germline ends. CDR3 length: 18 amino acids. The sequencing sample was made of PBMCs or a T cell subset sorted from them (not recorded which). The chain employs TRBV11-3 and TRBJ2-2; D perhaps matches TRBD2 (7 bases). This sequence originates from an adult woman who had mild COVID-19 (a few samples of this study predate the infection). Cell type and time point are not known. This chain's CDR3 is CASSPWRQGRANTGELFF. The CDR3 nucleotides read TGTGCCAGCAGCCCCTGGAGGCAGGGGAGGGCGAACACCGGGGAGCTGTTTTTT.